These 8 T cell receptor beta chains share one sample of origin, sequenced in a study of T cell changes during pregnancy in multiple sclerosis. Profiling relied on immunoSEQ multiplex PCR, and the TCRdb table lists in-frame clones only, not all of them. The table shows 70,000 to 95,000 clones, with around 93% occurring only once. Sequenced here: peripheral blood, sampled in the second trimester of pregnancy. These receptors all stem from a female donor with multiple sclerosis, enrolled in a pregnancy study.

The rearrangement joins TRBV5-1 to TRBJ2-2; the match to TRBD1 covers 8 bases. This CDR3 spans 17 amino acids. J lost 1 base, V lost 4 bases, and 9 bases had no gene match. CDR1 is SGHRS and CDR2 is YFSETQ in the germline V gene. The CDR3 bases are TGCGCCAGCAGCCAAAAAAAAACAGGGGGGAACACCGGGGAGCTGTTTTTT. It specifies CASSQKKTGGNTGELFF.

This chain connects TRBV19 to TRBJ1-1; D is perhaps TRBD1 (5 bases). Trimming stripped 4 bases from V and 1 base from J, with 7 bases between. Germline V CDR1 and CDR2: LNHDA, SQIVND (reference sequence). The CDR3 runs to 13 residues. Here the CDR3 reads CASSRGPNTEAFF. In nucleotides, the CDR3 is TGTGCCAGTAGTAGGGGCCCGAACACTGAAGCTTTCTTT. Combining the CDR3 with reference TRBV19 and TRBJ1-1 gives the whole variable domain DGGITQSPKYLFRKEGQNVTLSCEQNLNHDAMYWYRQDPGQGLRLIYYSQIVNDFQKGDIAEGYSVSREKKESFPLTVTSAQKNPTAFYLCASSRGPNTEAFFGQGTRLTVV.

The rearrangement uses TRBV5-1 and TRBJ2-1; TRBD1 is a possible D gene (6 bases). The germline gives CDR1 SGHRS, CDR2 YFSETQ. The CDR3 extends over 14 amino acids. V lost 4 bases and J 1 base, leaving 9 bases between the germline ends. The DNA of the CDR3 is TGCGCCAGCAGCGAGGACAGTTCCTACAATGAGCAGTTCTTC. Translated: CASSEDSSYNEQFF.

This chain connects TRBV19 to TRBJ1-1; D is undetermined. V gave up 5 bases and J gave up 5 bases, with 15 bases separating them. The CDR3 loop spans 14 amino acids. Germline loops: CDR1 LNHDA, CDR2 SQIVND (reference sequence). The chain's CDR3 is CASSVTGAGTEAFF. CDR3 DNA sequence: TGTGCCAGTAGTGTGACGGGAGCTGGAACTGAAGCTTTCTTT. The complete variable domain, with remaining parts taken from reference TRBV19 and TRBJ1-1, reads DGGITQSPKYLFRKEGQNVTLSCEQNLNHDAMYWYRQDPGQGLRLIYYSQIVNDFQKGDIAEGYSVSREKKESFPLTVTSAQKNPTAFYLCASSVTGAGTEAFFGQGTRLTVV.

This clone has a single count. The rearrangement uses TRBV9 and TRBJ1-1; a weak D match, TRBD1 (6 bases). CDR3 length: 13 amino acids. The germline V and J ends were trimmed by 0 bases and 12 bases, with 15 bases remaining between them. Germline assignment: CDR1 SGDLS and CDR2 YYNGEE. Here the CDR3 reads CASSVAERGATFF. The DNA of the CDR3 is TGTGCCAGCAGCGTAGCAGAGCGGGGGGCTACTTTCTTT.

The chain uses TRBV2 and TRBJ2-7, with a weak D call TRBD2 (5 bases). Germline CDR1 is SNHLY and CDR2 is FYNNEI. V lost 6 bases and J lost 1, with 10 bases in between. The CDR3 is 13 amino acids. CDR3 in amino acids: CASSPLGSYEQYF. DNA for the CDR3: TGTGCCAGCAGCCCACTAGGGTCCTACGAGCAGTACTTC.

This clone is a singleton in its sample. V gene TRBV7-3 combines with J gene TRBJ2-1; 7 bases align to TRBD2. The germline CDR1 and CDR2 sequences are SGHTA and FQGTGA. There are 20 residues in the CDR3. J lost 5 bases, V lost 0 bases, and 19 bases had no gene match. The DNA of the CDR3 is TGTGCCAGCAGCTTAACTTTTGGGGGGGTTGGGTTACGTCTAAACAATGAGCAGTTCTTC. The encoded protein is CASSLTFGGVGLRLNNEQFF.

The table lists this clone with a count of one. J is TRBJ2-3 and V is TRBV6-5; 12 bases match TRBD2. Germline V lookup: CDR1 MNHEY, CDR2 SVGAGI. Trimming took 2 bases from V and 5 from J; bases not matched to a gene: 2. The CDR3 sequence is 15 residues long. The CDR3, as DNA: TGTGCCAGCAGTTACCTAGCGGGGGGGCGAGATACGCAGTATTTT. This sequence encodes CASSYLAGGRDTQYF.